Listed here are 2 T cell receptor beta chains from one sample, sequenced in a study of neurological immune-mediated disorders. TCRdb reanalysed the 5' RACE reads using MiXCR and keeps one entry per CDR3 protein. This sample has fewer than 40,000 distinct CDR3 sequences, with 4% to 5.5% found just once. Material for sequencing was CD4+ T cells from blood. The receptor source for this set is a man between 18 and 29 years old in good health.

In its sample, this clonotype was seen many times. This chain uses TRBV5-6 with TRBJ2-1; D perhaps matches TRBD2 (7 bases). Per the germline V gene, CDR1 is SGHDT and CDR2 is YYEEEE. V gave up 4 bases and J gave up 7 bases, with 18 bases separating them. CDR3 length: 15 amino acids. CDR3 sequence (DNA): TGTGCCAGCAGCGTATACGGGGGGCCGGGAAATGAGCAGTTCTTC. Translation: CASSVYGGPGNEQFF.

This clonotype showed up just a few times. One end of the junction varies from germline; a read error may be responsible. V is TRBV7-2 and J is TRBJ2-2; D unclear. This CDR3 is 12 amino acids long. The germline V gene encodes CDR1 SGHTA and CDR2 FQGNSA. This CDR3 is CGLGGTTGELFF. In DNA, the CDR3 is TGCGGCTTAGGCGGTACTACCGGGGAGCTGTTTTTT.